Following are 3 T cell receptor beta chains from one sample sequenced in a study of early T cells in non-severe SARS-CoV-2 infection. TCRdb reprocessed the 5' RACE reads with MiXCR, giving one entry per CDR3 protein. The sample lists fewer than 75,000 distinct CDR3 sequences; around 20% were seen once. The material sequenced was whole blood, taken at baseline. The receptors stem from an adult who was a healthcare worker with PCR-confirmed SARS-CoV-2 infection or an uninfected control (not recorded which).

This clonotype occurred a few times. V is TRBV6-2 or TRBV6-3 and J is TRBJ1-5, with D tentatively TRBD1 (5 bases). CDR3 size: 15 residues. Trimming took off 5 bases at V and 7 bases at J, with 18 bases between the two ends. From germline, CDR1 is MNHEY and CDR2 SVGEGT. CDR3 sequence: CASSPQGNLRQPQHF. The CDR3 DNA is TGTGCCAGCAGTCCTCAGGGTAACCTTCGGCAGCCCCAGCATTTT.

This clonotype has at least ten counts. The CDR3 protein is CASSSETQYF. As DNA, the CDR3 is TGTGCCAGCAGCTCCGAGACCCAGTACTTC. The chain recombines TRBV2 with TRBJ2-5; no firm D call. The V end lost 6 bases, the J end lost 5 bases, and 4 bases lay between the germline ends. The CDR3 covers 10 residues. Germline CDR1 and CDR2: SNHLY and FYNNEI.

V gene TRBV29-1 combines with J gene TRBJ1-1; no clear D gene. In germline, CDR1 is SQVTM, CDR2 ANQGSEA. The V end lost 3 bases, the J end lost 0 bases, and 14 bases lay between the germline ends. The CDR3 has 15 amino acids. Written as DNA, the CDR3 is TGCAGCGTTGATGGGAGGGCCTTTATGAACACTGAAGCTTTCTTT. As protein: CSVDGRAFMNTEAFF.